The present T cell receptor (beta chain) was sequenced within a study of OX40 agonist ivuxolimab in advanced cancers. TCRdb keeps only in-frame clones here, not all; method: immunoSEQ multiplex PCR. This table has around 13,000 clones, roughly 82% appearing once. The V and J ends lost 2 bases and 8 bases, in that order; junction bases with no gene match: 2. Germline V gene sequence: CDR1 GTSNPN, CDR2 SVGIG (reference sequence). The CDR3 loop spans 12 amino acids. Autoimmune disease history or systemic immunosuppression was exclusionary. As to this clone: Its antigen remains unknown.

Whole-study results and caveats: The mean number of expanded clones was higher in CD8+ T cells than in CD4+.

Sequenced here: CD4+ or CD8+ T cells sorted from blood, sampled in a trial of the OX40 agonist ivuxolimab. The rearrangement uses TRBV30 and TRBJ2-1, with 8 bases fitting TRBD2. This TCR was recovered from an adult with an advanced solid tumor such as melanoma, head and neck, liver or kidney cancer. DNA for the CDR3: TGTGCCTGGAGTCGGGGGGGGCATGAGCAGTTCTTC. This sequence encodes CAWSRGGHEQFF.